The entry that follows covers one T cell receptor (beta chain) sequence. Data came from immunoSEQ multiplex PCR; TCRdb stores just in-frame clones and leaves some out. The sample comprises 290,000 or so clones, around 87% of which are singletons, and about 3.1% rests with the top ten. The data stem from a study of Ad26.COV2.S vaccination and SARS-CoV-2 variants. Treatment indicated: over 15 received Ad26.COV2.S at low or high dose, single or two shots; about 5 received placebo; per-sample allocation not given. The study sampled participants on day 63 after the first vaccine or placebo injection. The CDR3 is 15 residues long. Germline CDR1 is SGHKS and CDR2 is YYEKEE (reference sequence). Trimming took 2 bases from V and 6 from J; bases not matched to a gene: 7.

J is TRBJ2-1 and V is TRBV5-5, with TRBD2 identical over 8 bases. This receptor was identified in a person between 18 and 60 years old who received the Ad26.COV2.S COVID-19 vaccine or a placebo. This sample comprised peripheral blood, obtained in a trial of Ad26.COV2.S vaccine versus placebo. The DNA for the CDR3 is TGTGCCAGCAGCTTCCCGAGCGGGAGTCTCAATGAGCAGTTCTTC. It encodes CASSFPSGSLNEQFF.